These 28 T cell receptor beta chains share one sample of origin, sequenced in a study of cytomegalovirus exposure and HLA in healthy donors. Use of 60 Vbeta and 13 Jbeta primers characterized the PCR. Clones were read by immunoSEQ multiplex PCR, and TCRdb kept only the in-frame ones, dropping some. Of under 200,000 clones in the sample, roughly 80% were seen once. The source material was PBMCs. The receptors come from a woman under 40 in good health and CMV-seropositive.

In regard to this clone: One end of the junction varies from germline; a read error may be responsible. The J gene is TRBJ1-2, the V gene TRBV7-9; a possible D gene is TRBD1 (5 bases). This CDR3 spans 17 amino acids. From germline, CDR1 is SEHNR and CDR2 FQNEAQ (reference sequence). CDR3 sequence reads: CSSSLVSGSILNYGYTF. The CDR3 bases are TGTTCCAGCAGCTTAGTTTCAGGGTCCATCCTAAACTATGGCTACACCTTC.

V gene TRBV4-2 combines with J gene TRBJ2-3; 9 nucleotides agree with TRBD2. V trimming: 0 bases; J trimming: 5 bases; junction bases outside the gene matches: 18. CDR1 is LGHNA, CDR2 YNFKEQ, per germline. The CDR3 sequence is 20 residues long. The CDR3 region is CASSQEPRGAGGPRGDTQYF. CDR3 nucleotides: TGTGCCAGCAGCCAAGAACCCCGGGGGGCGGGGGGGCCTCGGGGAGATACGCAGTATTTT.

The J gene is TRBJ2-7, the V gene TRBV9, with D hard to call. The germline CDR1 and CDR2 sequences are SGDLS and YYNGEE. V lost 0 bases and J lost 2, with 9 bases in between. This CDR3 has 14 residues. CDR3 in DNA: TGTGCCAGCAGCGTAGGAGCCGAGACCTACGAGCAGTACTTC. Protein sequence: CASSVGAETYEQYF.

The CDR3 sequence: CASSPAHLAGGPYEQYF. In DNA form, the CDR3 reads TGTGCCAGCTCACCCGCACACCTAGCGGGGGGTCCCTACGAGCAGTACTTC. V is TRBV18 and J is TRBJ2-7; 11 bases match TRBD2. Germline lookup yields CDR1 KGHSH and CDR2 LQKENI. The CDR3 runs to 17 residues. V was pared by 3 bases and J by 2 bases, with 9 bases of the junction left unmatched.

The gene calls are TRBV15 and TRBJ2-6; tentative D call: TRBD1 (5 bases). This CDR3 has 19 amino acids. Trimming left V 0 bases short and J 2 bases short, with 17 bases between. Germline CDR1 LNHNV, CDR2 YYDKDF (reference sequence). The CDR3 sequence is CATSRDYRTGHPGANVLTF. As DNA, the CDR3 is TGTGCCACCAGCAGAGATTATCGAACAGGACACCCTGGGGCCAACGTCCTGACTTTC.

This clone has more than one count but fewer than ten. The genes are TRBV7-9 and TRBJ2-1, with 10 bases that match TRBD2. The germline V gene encodes CDR1 SEHNR and CDR2 FQNEAQ (reference sequence). CDR3 length: 18 residues. V was pared by 1 base and J by 5 bases, with 11 bases of the junction left unmatched. DNA of the CDR3: TGTGCCAGCAGCTTAGAAAATCCGGGACTAGCGAAGAACAATGAGCAGTTCTTC. It codes for CASSLENPGLAKNNEQFF.

CDR3 sequence reads: CASSQSYSGGRSTEAFF. As DNA, the CDR3 is TGCGCCAGCAGTCAATCGTACAGCGGGGGGAGGAGCACTGAAGCTTTCTTT. The J gene is TRBJ1-1, the V gene TRBV23-1, with a tentative D call TRBD1 (5 bases). TRBV23-1 is placed among ORFs of uncertain function. CDR3 length: 17 residues. Trimming stripped 0 bases from V and 4 bases from J, with 18 bases between.

V and J are TRBV6-5 and TRBJ1-6; 10 positions match TRBD1. Germline CDR1 is MNHEY and CDR2 is SVGAGI. The CDR3 sequence is 13 residues long. The CDR3 loop reads CAGGQGVMGPLHF. As DNA, the CDR3 is TGTGCGGGTGGACAGGGGGTCATGGGACCCCTCCACTTT.

The V gene is TRBV7-8, the J gene TRBJ1-2, with D hard to call. The CDR3 is made up of 14 amino acids. Germline CDR1 SGHVS, CDR2 FQNEAQ. Trimming cost V 6 bases and J 6 bases, with 17 bases left between them. The CDR3 nucleotides are TGTGCCAGCAGTACTTTAGTCTCGGGAGATGGCTACACCTTC. It yields the protein CASSTLVSGDGYTF.

This clone was seen once. This chain uses TRBV5-4 with TRBJ2-1; 8 bases map to TRBD2. The CDR3 is made up of 16 amino acids. V trimming: 4 bases; J trimming: 5 bases; junction bases outside the gene matches: 11. From germline, CDR1 is SGHNT and CDR2 YYREEE (reference sequence). The CDR3 sequence is CASSPAGTRSHNEQFF. The CDR3 region has the DNA TGTGCCAGCAGCCCGGCCGGGACTAGAAGCCACAATGAGCAGTTCTTC.

The V call is TRBV7-3, the J call TRBJ1-1; TRBD1 matches at 8 bases. Unmatched junction bases numbered 10, after V lost 6 bases and J lost 10 bases. Germline V gene lookup returns CDR1 SGHTA and CDR2 FQGTGA. CDR3 length: 13 residues. Here the CDR3 DNA reads TGTGCCAGCAGTAGTTCGCAGGGGGCAGGAGCTTTCTTT. Its protein product is CASSSSQGAGAFF. Full variable domain (missing parts from reference TRBV7-3 and TRBJ1-1): GAGVSQTPSNKVTEKGKYVELRCDPISGHTALYWYRQSLGQGPEFLIYFQGTGAADDSGLPNDRFFAVRPEGSVSTLKIQRTERGDSAVYLCASSSSQGAGAFFGQGTRLTVV.

This clone has just one count. This chain joins TRBV4-3 and TRBJ2-5; weak D call: TRBD1 (5 bases). The V gene lost 3 bases and the J gene lost 5 bases, with 19 bases spanning the gap. Per the germline V gene, CDR1 is LGHNA and CDR2 is YSLEER. The CDR3 contains 16 residues. The CDR3 coding sequence is TGCGCCAGCAGCCATGCAATTCAGGGATTTGGGGAGACCCAGTACTTC. It encodes CASSHAIQGFGETQYF.

The CDR3 region is CASRGTGVNYGYTF. The CDR3 DNA reads TGTGCCAGCAGGGGGACAGGGGTCAACTATGGCTACACCTTC. The chain combines TRBV5-6 with TRBJ1-2, with 10 positions matching TRBD1. The germline V gene has CDR1 SGHDT and CDR2 YYEEEE. The CDR3 spans 14 residues. Trimming removed 5 bases from V and 2 bases from J; junction bases left unmatched: 3.

The rearrangement links TRBV11-1 to TRBJ2-7; D is perhaps TRBD2 (5 bases). CDR3 length: 13 residues. Germline V CDR1 and CDR2: SGHAT, FQDESV (reference sequence). Trimming took 4 bases from V and 0 from J, leaving 7 bases between them. The DNA for the CDR3 is TGTGCCAGCAGCTACGGGGTCTCCTACGAGCAGTACTTC. It codes for CASSYGVSYEQYF.

The CDR3 region is CASSLTSGQLTDTQYF. The DNA of the CDR3 is TGTGCCAGCAGCTTAACGTCGGGACAGCTCACAGATACGCAGTATTTT. This chain uses TRBV5-6 with TRBJ2-3; 7 bases are a match to TRBD1. In germline, CDR1 is SGHDT, CDR2 YYEEEE. The CDR3 has 16 amino acids. Trimming cost V 2 bases and J 2 bases; bases outside gene matches: 8. Based on the CDR3 plus reference TRBV5-6 and TRBJ2-3, the full variable domain is DAGVTQSPTHLIKTRGQQVTLRCSPKSGHDTVSWYQQALGQGPQFIFQYYEEEERQRGNFPDRFSGHQFPNYSSELNVNALLLGDSALYLCASSLTSGQLTDTQYFGPGTRLTVL.

This rearrangement joins TRBV9 to TRBJ1-3, with 11 bases identical to TRBD1. The ends lost 0 bases at V and 2 bases at J; junction bases unmatched: 1. The CDR3 totals 16 residues. Germline V gene data show CDR1 as SGDLS and CDR2 as YYNGEE. The CDR3 sequence is CASSVAGQGAGNTIYF. CDR3 sequence (DNA): TGTGCCAGCAGCGTAGCGGGACAGGGGGCTGGAAACACCATATATTTT.

The rearrangement uses TRBV6-4 and TRBJ1-1; 9 nucleotides match TRBD1. This CDR3 comprises 18 residues. Germline V gene data show CDR1 as MRHNA and CDR2 as SNTAGT. As DNA, the CDR3 is TGTGCTAACATCCTCAAACAGGGGGCGCCAGGGAAGGGGGCTGAAGCTTTCTTT. Encoded protein: CANILKQGAPGKGAEAFF.

This chain joins TRBV5-6 and TRBJ1-5, with 8 nucleotides matching TRBD1. V shed 6 bases and J 2 bases; nucleotides not matched to a gene: 10. This CDR3 has 16 amino acids. Germline values: CDR1 SGHDT, CDR2 YYEEEE. The CDR3 sequence: CASTIRTGPGNQPQHF. CDR3 nucleotide sequence: TGTGCCAGCACCATACGGACAGGGCCTGGCAATCAGCCCCAGCATTTT.

V usage is TRBV4-2 and J usage is TRBJ1-5, with unresolved D. Germline V gives CDR1 LGHNA, CDR2 YNFKEQ. The V end was cut by 0 bases, the J end by 7 bases, with 13 bases between. There are 15 residues in the CDR3. Here the CDR3 reads CASSQEEQFGQPQHF. For the CDR3, the DNA is TGTGCCAGCAGCCAAGAGGAACAGTTTGGGCAGCCCCAGCATTTT.

The rearrangement joins TRBV6-6 to TRBJ1-2, with D maybe TRBD1 (5 bases). Looked up from germline, CDR1 is MNHNY and CDR2 is SVGAGI (reference sequence). Deletions cut 0 bases from V and 8 bases from J, with 13 bases between. The CDR3 runs to 14 residues. CDR3 region: CASSYSEQAGGYTF. CDR3 nucleotide sequence: TGTGCCAGCAGTTACTCGGAACAGGCTGGGGGCTACACCTTC.

The chain links TRBV13 to TRBJ1-1, with D possibly TRBD1 on 5 matching bases. The CDR3 totals 14 residues. Per germline, CDR1 PRHDT and CDR2 FYEKMQ (reference sequence). Trimming shortened V by 6 bases and J by 4 bases, and 15 bases separated the two germline ends. CDR3 DNA sequence: TGTGCCAGCAGATTTAGGGGCCGGAGCACTGAAGCTTTCTTT. This encodes CASRFRGRSTEAFF.

This clone has a handful of counts. The chain is built from TRBV4-2 and TRBJ1-1; D is possibly TRBD1 (6 bases). Trimming stripped 1 base from V and 3 bases from J, with 15 bases between. CDR1 is LGHNA, CDR2 YNFKEQ, per germline. The CDR3 has 16 residues. The CDR3 loop reads CASSQAGGREDTEAFF. The CDR3 DNA reads as TGTGCCAGCAGCCAAGCGGGGGGCAGGGAGGACACTGAAGCTTTCTTT.

This rearrangement joins TRBV19 to TRBJ2-6; 12 bases line up with TRBD2. V trimming: 7 bases; J trimming: 1 base; junction bases outside the gene matches: 5. This CDR3 is built from 17 residues. CDR1 is LNHDA and CDR2 is SQIVND in the germline V gene (reference sequence). The CDR3 here is CASTRLAGESGANVLTF. The CDR3 nucleotides read TGTGCCAGTACTAGACTAGCGGGGGAATCTGGGGCCAACGTCCTGACTTTC.

This sequence joins TRBV13 and TRBJ2-7; perhaps TRBD2 as D (6 bases). The germline V and J ends were trimmed by 7 bases and 3 bases, with 16 bases remaining between them. Germline CDR1 reads PRHDT; CDR2 reads FYEKMQ (reference sequence). There are 14 residues in the CDR3. The CDR3 reads CASTSTGDFYEQYF. The CDR3 DNA reads as TGTGCCAGCACTTCGACCGGGGACTTCTACGAGCAGTACTTC.

The chain combines TRBV6-1 with TRBJ1-2, with D tentatively TRBD1 (6 bases). CDR1 is MNHNS, CDR2 SASEGT, per germline. The CDR3 loop spans 12 amino acids. The V and J ends lost 11 bases and 7 bases respectively, with 17 bases between them. CDR3 in amino acids: CASSGDGAGYTF. CDR3 nucleotides: TGTGCCTCCTCAGGGGACGGGGCTGGCTACACCTTC.

The V and J genes are TRBV30 and TRBJ2-7; 15 bases are a match to TRBD2. Looked up from germline, CDR1 is GTSNPN and CDR2 is SVGIG (reference sequence). J was trimmed by 3 bases and V by 3 bases; bases with no gene match: 18. The CDR3 extends over 20 amino acids. CDR3 sequence: CAWSARLGLAGGLGIYEQYF. The CDR3 DNA follows: TGTGCCTGGAGCGCGAGACTAGGACTAGCGGGGGGGCTCGGTATCTACGAGCAGTACTTC.

This clone was observed a single time. The V call is TRBV9, the J call TRBJ1-4; the match to TRBD1 covers 9 bases. The V and J ends lost 0 bases and 8 bases, in that order; junction bases with no gene match: 2. Germline V lookup: CDR1 SGDLS, CDR2 YYNGEE. The CDR3 is 14 amino acids. The CDR3 DNA is TGTGCCAGCAGCGTAGGTGACAGGGGGGAAAAACTGTTTTTT. Translating it yields CASSVGDRGEKLFF.

This sequence joins TRBV18 and TRBJ1-2; possibly TRBD1 for D (5 bases). V dropped 0 bases and J dropped 11 bases, with 13 bases sitting between them. The germline V gene encodes CDR1 KGHSH and CDR2 LQKENI. The CDR3 length is 13 residues. The CDR3 protein is CASSPPGGAGYTF. In nucleotides, the CDR3 is TGTGCCAGCTCACCACCGGGTGGGGCCGGGTACACCTTC.